These 4 T cell receptor beta chains share one sample of origin, sequenced in a study of OX40 agonist ivuxolimab in advanced cancers. Repertoires were generated with immunoSEQ multiplex PCR, while TCRdb's copy carries only in-frame clones and drops some. The table includes 65,000 to 90,000 clones, 86% detected once. Here the sequenced sample was CD4+ or CD8+ T cells sorted from blood, taken in a trial of the OX40 agonist ivuxolimab. The receptors here all came from an adult with an advanced solid tumor such as melanoma, head and neck, liver or kidney cancer.

The V and J genes are TRBV18 and TRBJ1-6; TRBD1 matches 7 bases. The CDR3 spans 15 residues. Germline V gene sequence: CDR1 KGHSH, CDR2 LQKENI. The trim removed 4 bases at V and 5 bases at J, leaving 5 bases unmatched. CDR3: CASSQGQPNNSPLHF. The CDR3 region has the DNA TGTGCCAGCTCACAGGGACAGCCTAATAATTCACCCCTCCACTTT. Variable domain in full (rest from reference TRBV18 and TRBJ1-6): NAGVMQNPRHLVRRRGQEARLRCSPMKGHSHVYWYRQLPEEGLKFMVYLQKENIIDESGMPKERFSAEFPKEGPSILRIQQVVRGDSAAYFCASSQGQPNNSPLHFGNGTRLTVT.

The gene calls are TRBV10-3 and TRBJ2-2; the match to TRBD1 covers 8 bases. Trimming cost V 6 bases and J 7 bases; bases outside gene matches: 7. The CDR3 totals 14 residues. In germline, CDR1 is ENHRY, CDR2 SYGVKD. Written as DNA, the CDR3 is TGTGCCATCAGAAAACAGGGGGTGGTCGGGGAGCTGTTTTTT. This translates into CAIRKQGVVGELFF.

For this clone: Mismatch with germline at one junction end may stem from a read error. This chain joins TRBV7-8 and TRBJ2-1; 10 bases are a match to TRBD2. The CDR3 has 13 residues. Germline V gene lookup returns CDR1 SGHVS and CDR2 FQNEAQ. CDR3 region: CASSLQREGRWIF. CDR3 sequence (DNA): TGTGCCAGCAGCTTACAGCGGGAGGGCCGGTGGATCTTC.

This clone was seen once. This chain uses TRBV28 with TRBJ2-7; 8 bases are a match to TRBD1. With V trimmed by 6 bases and J by 2 bases, 3 bases remained unmatched. The CDR3 consists of 13 residues. CDR1 and CDR2 from the germline V gene are MDHEN and SYDVKM. As DNA, the CDR3 is TGTGCCAGCAGGACAGGGGCCCCCTACGAGCAGTACTTC. Protein sequence: CASRTGAPYEQYF. The full variable domain, rest sourced from reference TRBV28 and TRBJ2-7, is DVKVTQSSRYLVKRTGEKVFLECVQDMDHENMFWYRQDPGLGLRLIYFSYDVKMKEKGDIPEGYSVSREKKERFSLILESASTNQTSMYLCASRTGAPYEQYFGPGTRLTVT.